This T cell receptor beta chain originates from a study of post-analysis software for immune sequencing data. Study at large: In terms of disease course, relapsing-remitting, secondary progressive and progressive-relapsing multiple sclerosis were included.

Sequencing libraries made from TCR beta cDNA carried unique molecular identifiers. TCRdb processed the PCR reads anew with MiXCR; each CDR3 protein has one entry. The table includes a few hundred thousand distinct CDR3 sequences, approximately 34% detected once. V was shortened by 4 bases and J by 5 bases, with 11 bases between the two germline ends. The CDR3 length is 12 residues. Germline V lookup: CDR1 SQVTM, CDR2 ANQGSEA. This clonotype appeared many times. Its specificity is not known. Study outcomes and limitations: When patients were compared with controls, five TRBV segments were more frequent, TRBV5-6, TRBV5-1 and TRBV20-1 among them. Significantly decreased normalized Chao1 diversity was recorded for multiple sclerosis patients relative to controls.

The chain joins TRBV29-1 to TRBJ2-5, with a weak D call TRBD1 (5 bases). The sample comprised blood. This clonotype was obtained from a girl between 10 and 17 years old with multiple sclerosis. CDR3: CSVGQGGETQYF. The CDR3 DNA reads as TGCAGCGTTGGCCAGGGCGGCGAGACCCAGTACTTC.